Detailed here is one T cell receptor beta chain. What it recognizes is unknown. In the library, individual cDNA molecules carried attached unique molecular identifiers. TCRdb ran MiXCR on the 5' RACE reads and lists one entry per CDR3 protein. The sample yields 45,000 to 70,000 distinct CDR3 sequences, roughly 8% seen once. This entry belongs to a study of early T cells in non-severe SARS-CoV-2 infection. Study observations and caveats: Anti-spike CD8 specificities were favored by VDJdb matching, whose results missed private and CD4 specificities.

Sequenced here: whole blood, sampled at baseline. This receptor was identified in an adult who was a healthcare worker with PCR-confirmed SARS-CoV-2 infection or an uninfected control (not recorded which).

CDR3 sequence (DNA): TGTGCCAGCAGCCAGGATGACTTGGGCTCCTACAATGAGCAGTTCTTC. Residues: CASSQDDLGSYNEQFF. V gene TRBV4-2 combines with J gene TRBJ2-1, with no clear D. V lost 3 bases to trimming and J lost 0 bases, with 12 bases between them. The CDR3 runs to 16 residues. Germline assignment: CDR1 LGHNA and CDR2 YNFKEQ.